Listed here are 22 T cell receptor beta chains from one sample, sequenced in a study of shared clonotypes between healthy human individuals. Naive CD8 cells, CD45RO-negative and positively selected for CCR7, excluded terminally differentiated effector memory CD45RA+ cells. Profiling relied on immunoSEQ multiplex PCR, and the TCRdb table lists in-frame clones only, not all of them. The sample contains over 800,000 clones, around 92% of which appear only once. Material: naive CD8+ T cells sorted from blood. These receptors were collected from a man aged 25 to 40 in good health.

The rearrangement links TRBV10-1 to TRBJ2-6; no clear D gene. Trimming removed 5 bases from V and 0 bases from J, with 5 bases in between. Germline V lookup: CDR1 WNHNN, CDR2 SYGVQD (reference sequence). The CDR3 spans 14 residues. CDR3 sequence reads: CASSPSSGANVLTF. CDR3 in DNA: TGCGCCAGCAGTCCAAGCTCTGGGGCCAACGTCCTGACTTTC.

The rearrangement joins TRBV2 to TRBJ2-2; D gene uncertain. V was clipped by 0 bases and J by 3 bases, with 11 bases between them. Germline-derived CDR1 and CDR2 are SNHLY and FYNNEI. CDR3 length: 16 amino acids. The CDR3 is CASSEALMAYTGELFF. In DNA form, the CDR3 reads TGTGCCAGCAGTGAAGCGCTTATGGCTTACACCGGGGAGCTGTTTTTT.

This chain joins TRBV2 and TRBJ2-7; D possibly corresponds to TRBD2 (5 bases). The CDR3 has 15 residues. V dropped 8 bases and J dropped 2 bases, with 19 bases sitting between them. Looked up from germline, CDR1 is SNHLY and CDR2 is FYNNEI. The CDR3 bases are TGTGCCAGCGGCCCTGACTACAGTGGGACCTACGAGCAGTACTTC. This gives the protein CASGPDYSGTYEQYF.

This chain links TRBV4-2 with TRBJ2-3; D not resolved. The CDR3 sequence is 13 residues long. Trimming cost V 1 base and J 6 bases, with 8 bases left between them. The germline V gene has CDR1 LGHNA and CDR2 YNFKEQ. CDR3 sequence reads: CASSQAGTDTQYF. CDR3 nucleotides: TGTGCCAGCAGCCAAGCTGGAACGGATACGCAGTATTTT.

The CDR3 region has the DNA TGTGCCAGCAGCTTAGGGCTAGCGTCCTACAATGAGCAGTTCTTC. Translation gives CASSLGLASYNEQFF. The chain recombines TRBV7-2 with TRBJ2-1, with a weak D call TRBD2 (6 bases). Germline CDR1 reads SGHTA; CDR2 reads FQGNSA. Trimming pared 1 base from V and 1 base from J, leaving 8 bases between. The CDR3 is made up of 15 amino acids.

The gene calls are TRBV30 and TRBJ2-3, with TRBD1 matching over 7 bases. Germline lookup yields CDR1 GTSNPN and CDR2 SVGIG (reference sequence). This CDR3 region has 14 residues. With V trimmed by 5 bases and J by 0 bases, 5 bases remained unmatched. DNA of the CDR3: TGTGCCTGGGATGACAGGGATAGCACAGATACGCAGTATTTT. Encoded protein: CAWDDRDSTDTQYF.

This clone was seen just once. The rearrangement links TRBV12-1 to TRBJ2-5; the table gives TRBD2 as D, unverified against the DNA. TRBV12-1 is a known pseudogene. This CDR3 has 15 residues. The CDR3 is CASSSRSSGSETQYF. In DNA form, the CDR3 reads TGTGCCAGCAGTTCCCGGTCTAGCGGGAGTGAGACCCAGTACTTC.

The CDR3: CASTTGQGWSEQFF. As DNA, the CDR3 is TGTGCCAGCACCACCGGACAGGGATGGAGTGAGCAGTTCTTC. This chain joins TRBV2 and TRBJ2-1, with 8 positions matching TRBD1. This CDR3 region has 14 residues. The germline V gene has CDR1 SNHLY and CDR2 FYNNEI. The ends lost 7 bases at V and 9 bases at J; junction bases unmatched: 11. Full variable domain (rest looked up from reference TRBV2 and TRBJ2-1): EPEVTQTPSHQVTQMGQEVILRCVPISNHLYFYWYRQILGQKVEFLVSFYNNEISEKSEIFDDQFSVERPDGSNFTLKIRSTKLEDSAMYFCASTTGQGWSEQFFGPGTRLTVL.

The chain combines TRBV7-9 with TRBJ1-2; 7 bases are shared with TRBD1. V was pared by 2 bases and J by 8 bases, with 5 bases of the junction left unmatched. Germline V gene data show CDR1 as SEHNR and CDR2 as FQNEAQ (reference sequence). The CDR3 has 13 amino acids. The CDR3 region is CASSLWGQLGYTF. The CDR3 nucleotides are TGTGCCAGCAGCTTATGGGGACAGCTCGGCTACACCTTC.

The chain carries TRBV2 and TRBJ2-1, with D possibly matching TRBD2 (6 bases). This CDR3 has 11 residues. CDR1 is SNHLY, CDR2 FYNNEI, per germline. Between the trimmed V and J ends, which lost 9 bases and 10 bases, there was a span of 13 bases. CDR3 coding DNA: TGTGCCAGTAATAGCCGGGAGGAGCAGTTCTTC. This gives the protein CASNSREEQFF.

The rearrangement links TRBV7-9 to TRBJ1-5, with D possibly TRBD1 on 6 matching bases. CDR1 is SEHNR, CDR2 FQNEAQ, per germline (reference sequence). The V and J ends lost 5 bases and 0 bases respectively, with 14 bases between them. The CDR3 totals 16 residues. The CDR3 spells CASSPQDSYSNQPQHF. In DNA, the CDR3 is TGTGCCAGCAGCCCCCAGGACAGTTATAGCAATCAGCCCCAGCATTTT.

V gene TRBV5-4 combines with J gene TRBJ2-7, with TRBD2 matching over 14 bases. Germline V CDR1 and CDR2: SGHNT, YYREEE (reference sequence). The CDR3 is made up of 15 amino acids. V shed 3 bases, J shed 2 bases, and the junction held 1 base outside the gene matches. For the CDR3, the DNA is TGTGCCAGCAGCTGGGGACTAGCGGGAGCCTACGAGCAGTACTTC. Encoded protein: CASSWGLAGAYEQYF.

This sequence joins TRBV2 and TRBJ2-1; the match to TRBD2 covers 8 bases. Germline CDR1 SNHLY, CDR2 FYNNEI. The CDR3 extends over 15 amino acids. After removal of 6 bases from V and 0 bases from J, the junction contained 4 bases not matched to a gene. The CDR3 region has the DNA TGTGCCAGCAGGTCGAGCGGGAGCTCCTACAATGAGCAGTTCTTC. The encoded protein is CASRSSGSSYNEQFF.

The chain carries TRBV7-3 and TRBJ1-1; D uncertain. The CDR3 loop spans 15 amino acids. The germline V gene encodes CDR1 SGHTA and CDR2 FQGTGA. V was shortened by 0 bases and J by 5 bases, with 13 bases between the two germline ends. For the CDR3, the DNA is TGTGCCAGCAGCTTAACGTCCGGATCCGGGACTGAAGCTTTCTTT. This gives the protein CASSLTSGSGTEAFF.

CDR3 sequence (DNA): TGTGCCACCAGCAGAGTCCGTAGAGGGGCAGAGACCCAGTACTTC. Translated: CATSRVRRGAETQYF. This sequence joins TRBV15 and TRBJ2-5; the D gene could be TRBD1 or TRBD2 (5 bases each). V lost 1 base to trimming and J lost 4 bases, with 13 bases between them. Germline-derived CDR1 and CDR2 are LNHNV and YYDKDF (reference sequence). The CDR3 runs 15 residues.

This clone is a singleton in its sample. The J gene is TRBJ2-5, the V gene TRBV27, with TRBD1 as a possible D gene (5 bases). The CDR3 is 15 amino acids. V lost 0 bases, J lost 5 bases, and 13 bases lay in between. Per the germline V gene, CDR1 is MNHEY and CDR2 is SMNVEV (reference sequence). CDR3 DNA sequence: TGTGCCAGCAGTTTATCCTCAGGGTTAAGGGAGACCCAGTACTTC. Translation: CASSLSSGLRETQYF.

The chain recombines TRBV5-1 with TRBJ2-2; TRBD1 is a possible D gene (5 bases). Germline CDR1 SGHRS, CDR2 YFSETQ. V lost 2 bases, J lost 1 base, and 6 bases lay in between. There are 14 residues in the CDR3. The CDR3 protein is CASSFDRNTGELFF. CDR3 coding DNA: TGCGCCAGCAGCTTCGACAGGAACACCGGGGAGCTGTTTTTT.

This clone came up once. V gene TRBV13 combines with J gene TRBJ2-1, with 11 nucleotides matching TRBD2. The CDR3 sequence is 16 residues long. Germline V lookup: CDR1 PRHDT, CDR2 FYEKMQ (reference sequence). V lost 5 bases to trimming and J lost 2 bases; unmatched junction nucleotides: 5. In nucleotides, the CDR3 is TGTGCCAGCAGCCCCCAGGGACTAGCGGCCTACAATGAGCAGTTCTTC. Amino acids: CASSPQGLAAYNEQFF.

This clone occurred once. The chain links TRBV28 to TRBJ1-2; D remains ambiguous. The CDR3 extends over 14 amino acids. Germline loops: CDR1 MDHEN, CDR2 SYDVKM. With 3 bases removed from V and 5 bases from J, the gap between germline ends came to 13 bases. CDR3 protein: CASSFRGGFYGYTF. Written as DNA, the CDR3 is TGTGCCAGCAGTTTCCGAGGAGGGTTTTATGGCTACACCTTC.

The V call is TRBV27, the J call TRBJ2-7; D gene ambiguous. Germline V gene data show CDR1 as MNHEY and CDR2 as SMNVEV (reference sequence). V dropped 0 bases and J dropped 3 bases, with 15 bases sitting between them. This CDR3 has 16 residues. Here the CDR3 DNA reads TGTGCCAGCAGTTTATCGGCGAGACCTCCAGGCTACGAGCAGTACTTC. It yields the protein CASSLSARPPGYEQYF.

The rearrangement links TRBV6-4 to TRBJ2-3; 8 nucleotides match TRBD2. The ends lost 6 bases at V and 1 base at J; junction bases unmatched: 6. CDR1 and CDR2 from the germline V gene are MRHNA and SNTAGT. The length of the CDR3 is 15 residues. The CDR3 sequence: CASSPGLGGTDTQYF. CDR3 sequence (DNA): TGTGCCAGCAGCCCGGGACTAGGCGGCACAGATACGCAGTATTTT.

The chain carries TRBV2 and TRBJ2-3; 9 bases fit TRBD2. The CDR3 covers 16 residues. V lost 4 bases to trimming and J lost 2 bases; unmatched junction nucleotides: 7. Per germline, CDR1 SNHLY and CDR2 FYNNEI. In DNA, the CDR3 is TGTGCCAGCAGTGCAAGACTAGCGGCCGACACAGATACGCAGTATTTT. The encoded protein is CASSARLAADTDTQYF.